Presented here are 28 T cell receptor beta chains from one specimen sequenced in a study of blood T cells in healthy people across ages. Through a sample-barcoded 5' primer and a J-beta primer mix, a second PCR was run for roughly 6 to 11 cycles. TCRdb ran MiXCR on the 5' RACE reads and lists one entry per CDR3 protein. The data contain 650,000 to 700,000 distinct CDR3 sequences, roughly 32% of them seen just once; the ten biggest clones take up approximately 15%. Sequences were obtained from blood. The receptors stem from a woman older than 75 in good health.

The rearrangement links TRBV29-1 to TRBJ2-5; either TRBD1 or TRBD2 may supply D (5 bases each). The CDR3 runs to 11 residues. Germline values: CDR1 SQVTM, CDR2 ANQGSEA. V was pared by 6 bases and J by 6 bases, with 11 bases between. The CDR3 sequence: CSVDGGQTQYF. The CDR3, as DNA: TGCAGCGTGGATGGGGGACAGACCCAGTACTTC.

The J gene is TRBJ2-7, the V gene TRBV7-2; a weak D match, TRBD1 (5 bases). Per germline, CDR1 SGHTA and CDR2 FQGNSA. The V gene lost 2 bases and the J gene lost 5 bases, with 10 bases spanning the gap. CDR3 size: 13 residues. The CDR3 reads CASSLLWGHEQYF. CDR3 coding DNA: TGTGCCAGCAGCTTACTCTGGGGCCACGAGCAGTACTTC.

This clonotype came up many times. The rearrangement joins TRBV7-2 to TRBJ1-5, with 7 bases aligning to TRBD1. Per germline, CDR1 SGHTA and CDR2 FQGNSA. Trimming took 5 bases from V and 6 from J; bases not matched to a gene: 10. The CDR3 runs to 15 residues. For the CDR3, the DNA is TGTGCCAGCAGCCTGACAGGGCGAGGGAGTCAGCCCCAGCATTTT. Translation gives CASSLTGRGSQPQHF.

As for this clonotype: A single base separates this from a much larger clone, so it may be a read error. This sequence joins TRBV30 and TRBJ1-3; D remains ambiguous. V lost 4 bases and J lost 4, with 11 bases in between. The CDR3 spans 13 residues. Germline V CDR1 and CDR2: GTSNPN, SVGIG (reference sequence). The CDR3 DNA reads TGTGCCTGGAATGTTGCCCGCGGAAACACCATATATTTT. This translates into CAWNVARGNTIYF.

This clonotype has at least ten counts. The gene calls are TRBV5-1 and TRBJ2-1, with 8 bases fitting TRBD2. This CDR3 spans 19 amino acids. Per germline, CDR1 SGHRS and CDR2 YFSETQ. Losses at the gene ends were 0 bases for V and 6 bases for J; bases not matched to a gene: 17. This chain's CDR3 is CASSLEGRGGDGRFNEQFF. The DNA of the CDR3 is TGCGCCAGCAGCTTGGAGGGACGGGGGGGCGATGGTCGTTTCAATGAGCAGTTCTTC.

This chain uses TRBV27 with TRBJ2-3; unclear D gene. V dropped 7 bases and J dropped 0 bases, with 8 bases sitting between them. This CDR3 has 13 residues. The germline V gene has CDR1 MNHEY and CDR2 SMNVEV (reference sequence). CDR3 nucleotides: TGTGCCAGCACGATGGGGAGCACAGATACGCAGTATTTT. It encodes CASTMGSTDTQYF.

The chain uses TRBV9 and TRBJ2-2, with D perhaps TRBD1 or TRBD2 (5 bases each). The CDR3 consists of 15 residues. Germline V lookup: CDR1 SGDLS, CDR2 YYNGEE. V shed 0 bases and J shed 4 bases, with 10 bases lying between them. CDR3 bases: TGTGCCAGCAGCGTAGCTGAGGGGACCACCGGGGAGCTGTTTTTT. Translating it yields CASSVAEGTTGELFF.

This clonotype has a single count. V and J are TRBV18 and TRBJ2-4, with 8 bases fitting TRBD2. This CDR3 spans 12 amino acids. With 2 bases clipped from V and 13 bases from J, the junction kept 4 bases outside the gene matches. Germline V gene lookup returns CDR1 KGHSH and CDR2 LQKENI. The CDR3 spells CASSPWREAQYF. In nucleotides, the CDR3 is TGTGCCAGCTCACCATGGCGGGAGGCCCAGTACTTC.

This clonotype was seen ten or more times. The V call is TRBV5-1, the J call TRBJ2-6; 7 nucleotides line up with TRBD2. With 6 bases clipped from V and 0 bases from J, the junction kept 6 bases outside the gene matches. The CDR3 sequence is 16 residues long. Looked up from germline, CDR1 is SGHRS and CDR2 is YFSETQ. This CDR3 reads CASTPGGSSGANVLTF. The CDR3 nucleotides are TGCGCCAGCACCCCCGGGGGGAGCTCTGGGGCCAACGTCCTGACTTTC.

As regards this clonotype: It may be a read error: a sequence one base away is much more abundant. Written as DNA, the CDR3 is TGTGCCAGCTCACGGACTAGTGAAAAACGGTTTTTT. It codes for CASSRTSEKRFF. The chain employs TRBV18 and TRBJ1-4; D is uncertain. This CDR3 is 12 amino acids long. Germline V gene sequence: CDR1 KGHSH, CDR2 LQKENI.

This clonotype was observed at least ten times. This rearrangement joins TRBV9 to TRBJ2-2; TRBD1 aligns across 9 bases. CDR1 is SGDLS and CDR2 is YYNGEE in the germline V gene. This CDR3 region has 16 residues. Germline trimming cut 3 bases from V and 6 bases from J; bases unmatched to any gene: 9. This CDR3 reads CASSASGTGLAGELFF. DNA for the CDR3: TGTGCCAGCAGCGCCTCCGGGACAGGGCTGGCCGGGGAGCTGTTTTTT.

This clonotype was seen a handful of times. V usage is TRBV19 and J usage is TRBJ1-2, with D possibly matching TRBD1 (5 bases). The CDR3 runs 14 residues. Trimming removed 5 bases from V and 1 base from J, with 11 bases in between. The germline CDR1 and CDR2 sequences are LNHDA and SQIVND (reference sequence). For the CDR3, the DNA is TGTGCCAGTAGTGGGGGATGGATTAACTATGGCTACACCTTC. Translated, it gives CASSGGWINYGYTF.

The chain uses TRBV9 and TRBJ2-3; 7 bases fit TRBD2. The CDR3 is 15 residues long. Germline V CDR1 and CDR2: SGDLS, YYNGEE. J was trimmed by 4 bases and V by 0 bases; bases with no gene match: 5. CDR3 region: CASSVGYREADTQYF. CDR3 coding DNA: TGTGCCAGCAGCGTAGGGTACCGGGAGGCAGATACGCAGTATTTT.

This clonotype was counted a few times. This chain links TRBV5-4 with TRBJ1-2; 12 nucleotides align to TRBD1. CDR3 length equals 15 residues. V dropped 3 bases and J dropped 8; count of bases not matched to a gene: 8. CDR1 SGHNT and CDR2 YYREEE come from the germline V gene (reference sequence). The CDR3, as DNA: TGTGCCAGCAGCTGGCGGGGACAGGGGGCGCGGGGCTACACCTTC. It translates to CASSWRGQGARGYTF. Complete variable domain (other parts from reference TRBV5-4 and TRBJ1-2): ETGVTQSPTHLIKTRGQQVTLRCSSQSGHNTVSWYQQALGQGPQFIFQYYREEENGRGNFPPRFSGLQFPNYSSELNVNALELDDSALYLCASSWRGQGARGYTFGSGTRLTVV.

This clonotype was detected ten times or more. The chain links TRBV20-1 to TRBJ2-1; TRBD2 matches 11 bases. V shed 3 bases and J 4 bases; nucleotides not matched to a gene: 5. The CDR3 sequence is 15 residues long. Germline V gene lookup returns CDR1 DFQATT and CDR2 SNEGSKA (reference sequence). The CDR3 sequence: CSASKLAGAYNEQFF. The CDR3 DNA follows: TGCAGTGCTAGTAAACTAGCGGGAGCTTACAATGAGCAGTTCTTC.

This clonotype was counted ten times or more. The gene calls are TRBV7-9 and TRBJ1-2, with 7 nucleotides matching TRBD1. Germline values: CDR1 SEHNR, CDR2 FQNEAQ (reference sequence). The CDR3 is 14 amino acids. V gave up 6 bases and J gave up 8 bases; unmatched junction bases: 12. The CDR3 DNA follows: TGTGCCAGCAGAGCCACAGGGGCTTCGGGAGGCTACACCTTC. This gives the protein CASRATGASGGYTF.

In its sample, this clonotype was seen many times. The chain couples TRBV7-2 to TRBJ1-1, with no clear D. Looked up from germline, CDR1 is SGHTA and CDR2 is FQGNSA. V was clipped by 5 bases and J by 7 bases, with 11 bases between them. The CDR3 runs to 12 residues. The chain's CDR3 is CASSPWADEAFF. Written as DNA, the CDR3 is TGTGCCAGCAGCCCATGGGCAGATGAAGCTTTCTTT.

This chain joins TRBV5-1 and TRBJ2-5; 7 nucleotides line up with TRBD2. The CDR3 is 15 residues long. After removal of 1 base from V and 13 bases from J, the junction contained 16 bases not matched to a gene. CDR1 is SGHRS and CDR2 is YFSETQ in the germline V gene. The CDR3 nucleotides read TGCGCCAGCAGCTTGCACCGTATTGAGAGGTGGGAGGGGTACTTC. Protein: CASSLHRIERWEGYF.

About this clonotype: With a much larger clone just one base away, this may be a read error. The chain joins TRBV20-1 to TRBJ1-2; TRBD1 matches 8 bases. Germline CDR1 and CDR2: DFQATT and SNEGSKA (reference sequence). CDR3 length equals 14 residues. The CDR3 loop reads CSAGDQGQVYGYTF. Written as DNA, the CDR3 is TGCAGTGCTGGAGATCAGGGACAGGTCTATGGCTACACCTTC.

The genes are TRBV5-4 and TRBJ2-3, with 8 bases identical to TRBD2. Germline V gene sequence: CDR1 SGHNT, CDR2 YYREEE (reference sequence). Germline trimming cut 3 bases from V and 0 bases from J; bases unmatched to any gene: 6. This CDR3 comprises 16 residues. CDR3 DNA sequence: TGTGCCAGCAGCTCACTTAGCGGGGCAAGCACAGATACGCAGTATTTT. This codes for CASSSLSGASTDTQYF.

The genes are TRBV30 and TRBJ2-3; 10 bases match TRBD2. The CDR3 is 14 residues long. Germline V gene lookup returns CDR1 GTSNPN and CDR2 SVGIG (reference sequence). After removal of 3 bases from V and 2 bases from J, the junction contained 2 bases not matched to a gene. The CDR3 loop reads CAWRTSGFTDTQYF. The CDR3 DNA reads as TGTGCCTGGAGGACTAGCGGGTTCACAGATACGCAGTATTTT.

The sample holds many counts of this clonotype. The rearrangement joins TRBV7-2 to TRBJ2-7; a possible D gene is TRBD2 (7 bases). Germline CDR1 and CDR2: SGHTA and FQGNSA. The CDR3 has 15 amino acids. V was cut by 3 bases and J by 2 bases, with 14 bases left in between. DNA of the CDR3: TGTGCCAGCAGCTTCAAGGGGGAGGGGACCTACGAGCAGTACTTC. It translates to CASSFKGEGTYEQYF. The full variable domain, in which reference TRBV7-2 and TRBJ2-7 provide the parts outside the CDR3, is GAGVSQSPSNKVTEKGKDVELRCDPISGHTALYWYRQSLGQGLEFLIYFQGNSAPDKSGLPSDRFSAERTGGSVSTLTIQRTQQEDSAVYLCASSFKGEGTYEQYFGPGTRLTVT.

This chain connects TRBV7-9 to TRBJ2-6, with TRBD2 identical over 7 bases. The germline gives CDR1 SEHNR, CDR2 FQNEAQ (reference sequence). V lost 6 bases to trimming and J lost 0 bases; unmatched junction nucleotides: 11. The CDR3 runs 18 residues. The CDR3 region has the DNA TGTGCCAGCAGGTCAGAGCGGGGAAGTGCCTCTGGGGCCAACGTCCTGACTTTC. Translation gives CASRSERGSASGANVLTF. Full variable domain (remainder filled in from reference TRBV7-9 and TRBJ2-6): DTGVSQNPRHKITKRGQNVTFRCDPISEHNRLYWYRQTLGQGPEFLTYFQNEAQLEKSRLLSDRFSAERPKGSFSTLEIQRTEQGDSAMYLCASRSERGSASGANVLTFGAGSRLTVL.

This clonotype was detected many times. This chain links TRBV20-1 with TRBJ1-2; D possibly corresponds to TRBD1 (6 bases). The CDR3 spans 15 residues. V gave up 0 bases and J gave up 4 bases, with 15 bases separating them. Germline lookup yields CDR1 DFQATT and CDR2 SNEGSKA (reference sequence). For the CDR3, the DNA is TGCAGTGCTAGAGATGGAAGGGCGGGGGCCTATGGCTACACCTTC. This sequence encodes CSARDGRAGAYGYTF.

This clonotype was seen a few times. This may come from a read error, since a much larger clone is one base off. The rearrangement links TRBV29-1 to TRBJ2-3; D possibly corresponds to TRBD2 (5 bases). CDR3 size: 14 residues. CDR1 is SQVTM, CDR2 ANQGSEA, per germline. CDR3 sequence reads: CSVVGERFTDTRYF. The CDR3 region has the DNA TGCAGCGTTGTGGGAGAGCGGTTCACAGATACGCGGTATTTT.

This clonotype turned up a few times. Compared with germline, one end of the junction differs, possibly owing to a read error. This rearrangement joins TRBV5-1 to TRBJ1-1; TRBD1 matches at 7 bases. Germline V gives CDR1 SGHRS, CDR2 YFSETQ. The length of the CDR3 is 16 residues. The CDR3 loop is CASSLGQGRGNTVAFF. The CDR3 DNA is TGCGCCAGCAGCTTGGGACAGGGTAGAGGGAACACTGTAGCTTTCTTT.

This clonotype showed up many times. The genes are TRBV6-2 or TRBV6-3 and TRBJ2-7; 11 bases align to TRBD1. The V and J ends lost 5 bases and 4 bases, in that order; junction bases with no gene match: 7. Per germline, CDR1 MNHEY and CDR2 SVGEGT. The CDR3 length is 15 residues. The CDR3 sequence is CASSQGTGGRYEQYF. The CDR3 nucleotides are TGTGCCAGCAGTCAAGGGACAGGGGGAAGGTACGAGCAGTACTTC.

This clonotype was picked up many times. The chain carries TRBV5-1 and TRBJ2-3, with 9 positions matching TRBD2. This CDR3 has 15 residues. Germline values: CDR1 SGHRS, CDR2 YFSETQ. Trimming removed 3 bases from V and 5 bases from J; junction bases left unmatched: 7. The CDR3, as DNA: TGCGCCAGCAGCTCCGGGACTAGCATGGTAGATACGCAGTATTTT. This sequence encodes CASSSGTSMVDTQYF.